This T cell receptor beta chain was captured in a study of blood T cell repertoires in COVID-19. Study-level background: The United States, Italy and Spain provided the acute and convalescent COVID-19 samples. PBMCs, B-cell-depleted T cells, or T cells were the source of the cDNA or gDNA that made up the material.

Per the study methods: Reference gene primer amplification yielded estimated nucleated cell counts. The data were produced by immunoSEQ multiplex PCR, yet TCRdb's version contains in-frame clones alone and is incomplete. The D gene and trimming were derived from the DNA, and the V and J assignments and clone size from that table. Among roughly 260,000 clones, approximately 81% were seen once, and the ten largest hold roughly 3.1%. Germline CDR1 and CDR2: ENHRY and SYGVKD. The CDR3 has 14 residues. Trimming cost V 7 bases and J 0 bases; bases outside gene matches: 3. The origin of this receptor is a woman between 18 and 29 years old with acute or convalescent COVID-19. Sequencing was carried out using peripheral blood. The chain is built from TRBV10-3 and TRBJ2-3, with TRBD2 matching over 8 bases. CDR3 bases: TGTGCCATCAAGGCGGGAGGTAGCACAGATACGCAGTATTTT. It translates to CAIKAGGSTDTQYF.